One sample yielded the 7 T cell receptor beta chains listed below, sequenced in a study. A single record per CDR3 protein comes from TCRdb applying MiXCR to the RT-PCR reads. In the table there are about 700,000 distinct CDR3 sequences, around 14% of which are singletons. Source material: memory CD4+ T cells from blood. Receptors originate from a female donor in good health, serving as a healthy control.

The V call is TRBV12-3 or TRBV12-4, the J call TRBJ1-1; D not resolved. Trimming took off 1 base at V and 3 bases at J, with 9 bases between the two ends. There are 14 residues in the CDR3. CDR3 region: CASSLVGSDTEAFF. The CDR3 nucleotides read TGTGCCAGCAGTTTAGTAGGGAGTGACACTGAAGCTTTCTTT.

At least ten counts were recorded for this clonotype. The chain has TRBV4-2 and TRBJ2-7; 7 bases are shared with TRBD2. Per germline, CDR1 LGHNA and CDR2 YNFKEQ. CDR3 size: 18 residues. The trim removed 0 bases at V and 2 bases at J, leaving 13 bases unmatched. The CDR3 DNA follows: TGTGCCAGCAGCCAAGATTCGGGGGGTTCAGCTTTTACCTACGAGCAGTACTTC. It translates to CASSQDSGGSAFTYEQYF.

This clonotype was recorded at least ten times. The chain carries TRBV5-1 and TRBJ2-3, with D possibly matching TRBD1 (6 bases). Trimming pared 6 bases from V and 0 bases from J, leaving 8 bases between. Per the germline V gene, CDR1 is SGHRS and CDR2 is YFSETQ. CDR3 length: 13 amino acids. CDR3 in DNA: TGCGCCAGCACCGGACAGAGCACAGATACGCAGTATTTT. This gives the protein CASTGQSTDTQYF.

The rearrangement joins TRBV10-3 to TRBJ2-2; D remains unclear. V was pared by 0 bases and J by 5 bases, with 10 bases between. The germline gives CDR1 ENHRY, CDR2 SYGVKD. CDR3 length: 15 amino acids. DNA for the CDR3: TGTGCCATCAGTGAGTCCCGAACCGGGACCGGGGAGCTGTTTTTT. This sequence encodes CAISESRTGTGELFF.

The table lists this clonotype with a few counts. The chain couples TRBV9 to TRBJ2-1, with D unresolved. Germline CDR1 is SGDLS and CDR2 is YYNGEE. Trimming removed 2 bases from V and 4 bases from J, with 10 bases in between. The CDR3 contains 14 residues. The CDR3 here is CASSVGSQYNEQFF. CDR3 coding DNA: TGTGCCAGCAGCGTGGGTTCGCAGTACAATGAGCAGTTCTTC. The full variable domain, completed using reference TRBV9 and TRBJ2-1, is DSGVTQTPKHLITATGQRVTLRCSPRSGDLSVYWYQQSLDQGLQFLIQYYNGEERAKGNILERFSAQQFPDLHSELNLSSLELGDSALYFCASSVGSQYNEQFFGPGTRLTVL.

As regards this clonotype: Germline and junction disagree at one end, which may indicate a read error. The J gene is TRBJ2-1, the V gene TRBV4-1; 11 bases fit TRBD2. This CDR3 is built from 20 residues. Germline CDR1 is MGHRA and CDR2 is YSYEKL. This CDR3 is CASSQDAVGLAGGYYNKQFF. In nucleotides, the CDR3 is TGCGCCAGCAGCCAAGATGCGGTGGGGCTAGCGGGAGGTTACTACAATAAGCAGTTCTTC.

This clonotype occurred a few times. V gene TRBV6-5 combines with J gene TRBJ1-5; no clear D gene. V lost 8 bases to trimming and J lost 3 bases, with 17 bases between them. Per germline, CDR1 MNHEY and CDR2 SVGAGI. This CDR3 spans 15 amino acids. CDR3 region: CASGMGISSNQPQHF. The CDR3 DNA follows: TGTGCCAGCGGCATGGGGATTTCTTCCAATCAGCCCCAGCATTTT.